This passage covers 24 T cell receptor beta chains from one sample sequenced in a study of blood T cells in healthy people across ages. For the second PCR, which ran for about 7 to 12 cycles, a sample-barcoded 5' primer and a J-beta primer mix were used. TCRdb analysed the 5' RACE reads with MiXCR anew, one entry per CDR3 protein. The table includes about 1.4 million distinct CDR3 sequences, around 59% detected once. Sequences were obtained from blood. The receptors shown here come from a man between 18 and 29 years old in good health.

The chain couples TRBV3-1 to TRBJ2-3, with 7 bases identical to TRBD2. Germline assignment: CDR1 LGHDT and CDR2 YNNKEL (reference sequence). The J segment lost 0 bases and the V segment lost 1 base, leaving 4 bases of the junction unmatched. CDR3 length equals 16 residues. The CDR3 DNA is TGTGCCAGCAGCCAAGGGACTAGACCCAGCACAGATACGCAGTATTTT. Translated, it gives CASSQGTRPSTDTQYF.

This sequence joins TRBV4-1 and TRBJ2-3; D unresolved. The CDR3 runs 14 residues. Per germline, CDR1 MGHRA and CDR2 YSYEKL. The germline V and J ends were trimmed by 10 bases and 0 bases, with 14 bases remaining between them. CDR3 sequence reads: CAILRKASTDTQYF. The DNA for the CDR3 is TGCGCCATTCTTAGAAAGGCTAGCACAGATACGCAGTATTTT.

The chain links TRBV6-5 to TRBJ2-1, with 11 bases lining up with TRBD2. Trimming cost V 0 bases and J 0 bases; bases outside gene matches: 13. Germline lookup yields CDR1 MNHEY and CDR2 SVGAGI. This CDR3 region has 21 residues. CDR3 amino acids: CASSYSVLSSGGPSSYNEQFF. In DNA, the CDR3 is TGTGCCAGCAGTTACTCAGTTCTGTCTAGCGGGGGGCCGAGCTCCTACAATGAGCAGTTCTTC.

This clonotype was seen a handful of times. The rearrangement links TRBV2 to TRBJ2-7, with TRBD1 as a possible D gene (6 bases). This CDR3 has 13 residues. Between the trimmed V and J ends, which lost 5 bases and 7 bases, there was a span of 15 bases. Germline CDR1 SNHLY, CDR2 FYNNEI. CDR3 in amino acids: CASSKQQGSEQYF. The CDR3 bases are TGTGCCAGCAGTAAACAACAGGGTTCGGAGCAGTACTTC.

The J gene is TRBJ2-4, the V gene TRBV5-4; 7 nucleotides match TRBD2. The DNA matches TRBJ2-7 better at its end, which makes the J call doubtful. In germline, CDR1 is SGHNT, CDR2 YYREEE (reference sequence). This CDR3 has 14 residues. As DNA, the CDR3 is TGTGCCAGCAGCCCATCCGGGACTACCTACGAGCAGTACTTC. Its translation: CASSPSGTTYEQYF.

In nucleotides, the CDR3 is TGCAGCGTTGAAGCTCCCCGCCTAGCGGATGAGCAGTTCTTC. It translates to CSVEAPRLADEQFF. V gene TRBV29-1 combines with J gene TRBJ2-1, with 7 nucleotides matching TRBD2. V was pared by 1 base and J by 8 bases, with 8 bases of the junction left unmatched. The CDR3 has 14 residues. In germline, CDR1 is SQVTM, CDR2 ANQGSEA.

This clonotype was seen more than once but under ten times. The CDR3 protein is CASSDPGTGINTEAFF. CDR3 in DNA: TGTGCCAGTTCGGACCCGGGGACAGGGATTAACACTGAAGCTTTCTTT. The chain employs TRBV12-3 or TRBV12-4 and TRBJ1-1, with 9 nucleotides matching TRBD1. The CDR3 is 16 amino acids. V trimming: 9 bases; J trimming: 2 bases; junction bases outside the gene matches: 13.

This clonotype was observed a few times. The CDR3 spells CASRLALHEQFF. The CDR3 nucleotides read TGTGCCAGCAGGTTAGCGTTGCATGAGCAGTTCTTC. The chain is built from TRBV6-2 or TRBV6-3 and TRBJ2-1; the D gene is possibly TRBD2 (5 bases). Trimming shortened V by 6 bases and J by 8 bases, and 11 bases separated the two germline ends. The V gene's germline CDR1 is MNHEY and CDR2 SVGEGT. The CDR3 loop spans 12 amino acids.

CDR3 DNA sequence: TGTGCCAGCAGCAGGGGGGGACAGGGGGTCAATGAGCAGTTCTTC. Translated: CASSRGGQGVNEQFF. The chain links TRBV21-1 to TRBJ2-1; the D segment call TRBD1 is taken from the table without a DNA check. TRBV21-1 is an annotated pseudogene. The CDR3 is made up of 15 amino acids.

The V call is TRBV4-1, the J call TRBJ2-5; D perhaps matches TRBD2 (5 bases). Germline CDR1 and CDR2: MGHRA and YSYEKL. The CDR3 runs 13 residues. Trimming removed 6 bases at V and 0 bases at J, with 8 bases between. The CDR3 bases are TGCGCCAGCAGGGACTCGTACCAAGAGACCCAGTACTTC. Amino acids: CASRDSYQETQYF.

This clonotype was picked up a small number of times. Written as DNA, the CDR3 is TGTGCCAGCAAGGATACGCAGTATTTT. Its protein product is CASKDTQYF. The rearrangement joins TRBV6-5 to TRBJ2-3; D is unclear. Germline V gene lookup returns CDR1 MNHEY and CDR2 SVGAGI. The CDR3 is 9 residues long. Trimming pared 7 bases from V and 6 bases from J, leaving 2 bases between.

Here the CDR3 reads CASSHSSIQYF. The DNA of the CDR3 is TGTGCCAGCAGCCACTCTAGCATTCAGTACTTC. The V call is TRBV3-1, the J call TRBJ2-4; D is unclear. The germline V gene encodes CDR1 LGHDT and CDR2 YNNKEL (reference sequence). The CDR3 is 11 amino acids. V was trimmed by 3 bases and J by 9 bases, leaving 6 bases between them. The variable domain in full, completed from reference TRBV3-1 and TRBJ2-4, reads DTAVSQTPKYLVTQMGNDKSIKCEQNLGHDTMYWYKQDSKKFLKIMFSYNNKELIINETVPNRFSPKSPDKAHLNLHINSLELGDSAVYFCASSHSSIQYFGAGTRLSVL.

The genes are TRBV5-1 and TRBJ2-7; D uncertain. The J call may be in error: the DNA end matches TRBJ2-5 better. The CDR3 runs 14 residues. Germline CDR1 is SGHRS and CDR2 is YFSETQ. The DNA of the CDR3 is TGCGCCAGCAGCTCTAGACGGATCCAAGAGACCCAGTACTTC. Its translation is CASSSRRIQETQYF.

V usage is TRBV10-3 and J usage is TRBJ2-1, with D unresolved. V lost 3 bases and J 2 bases, leaving 11 bases between the germline ends. Germline CDR1 ENHRY, CDR2 SYGVKD. This CDR3 is 15 amino acids long. CDR3 sequence: CAISDSLKTYNEQFF. As DNA, the CDR3 is TGTGCCATCAGTGATAGTCTGAAAACCTACAATGAGCAGTTCTTC.

The chain's CDR3 is CASSGRTDGYPAFF. In DNA form, the CDR3 reads TGTGCCAGCAGTGGTAGGACAGATGGATACCCGGCTTTCTTT. The chain has TRBV6-1 and TRBJ1-1; possibly TRBD1 for D (6 bases). V lost 4 bases and J 11 bases, leaving 20 bases between the germline ends. The CDR3 extends over 14 amino acids. Germline V gene sequence: CDR1 MNHNS, CDR2 SASEGT.

This clonotype has only a few counts. V gene TRBV25-1 combines with J gene TRBJ2-1, with 9 bases that match TRBD2. Trimming took 4 bases from V and 6 from J; bases not matched to a gene: 10. This CDR3 contains 16 residues. Germline CDR1 is MGHDK and CDR2 is SYGVNS. CDR3: CASSGVGGTSFNEQFF. The CDR3 DNA follows: TGTGCCAGCAGTGGAGTGGGAGGGACTAGCTTCAATGAGCAGTTCTTC. The complete variable domain, with remaining parts taken from reference TRBV25-1 and TRBJ2-1, reads EADIYQTPRYLVIGTGKKITLECSQTMGHDKMYWYQQDPGMELHLIHYSYGVNSTEKGDLSSESTVSRIRTEHFPLTLESARPSHTSQYLCASSGVGGTSFNEQFFGPGTRLTVL.

The chain employs TRBV4-2 and TRBJ1-2; a weak D match, TRBD1 (5 bases). V was trimmed by 3 bases and J by 2 bases, leaving 13 bases between them. Germline CDR1 LGHNA, CDR2 YNFKEQ. The CDR3 has 15 amino acids. The CDR3 region has the DNA TGTGCCAGCAGCCAGTTTGGGGACTCCAACTATGGCTACACCTTC. It yields the protein CASSQFGDSNYGYTF.

The rearrangement uses TRBV27 and TRBJ1-1, with 7 positions matching TRBD1. Germline loops: CDR1 MNHEY, CDR2 SMNVEV (reference sequence). The J segment lost 1 base and the V segment lost 6 bases, leaving 14 bases of the junction unmatched. The CDR3 length is 17 residues. For the CDR3, the DNA is TGTGCCAGCAGCCCCTTATATGGGGGACAGTCGAACACTGAAGCTTTCTTT. This gives the protein CASSPLYGGQSNTEAFF.

This clonotype has a handful of counts. DNA of the CDR3: TGTGCCAGCAGTTACTCTACCGACCACTATGGCTACACCTTC. This translates into CASSYSTDHYGYTF. This rearrangement joins TRBV6-5 to TRBJ1-2; D call uncertain. Germline values: CDR1 MNHEY, CDR2 SVGAGI. Trimming stripped 0 bases from V and 3 bases from J, with 8 bases between. The length of the CDR3 is 14 residues.

V usage is TRBV13 and J usage is TRBJ1-2; D possibly corresponds to TRBD1 (6 bases). CDR3 size: 16 residues. CDR1 is PRHDT, CDR2 FYEKMQ, per germline (reference sequence). Trimming removed 4 bases at V and 7 bases at J, with 22 bases between. CDR3 sequence reads: CASSWGEGQVGRGYTF. In DNA form, the CDR3 reads TGTGCCAGCAGCTGGGGGGAGGGACAAGTGGGACGTGGCTACACCTTC.

The genes are TRBV12-3 or TRBV12-4 and TRBJ2-5; unclear D gene. The CDR3 is 15 amino acids. V gave up 7 bases and J gave up 2 bases, with 17 bases separating them. The CDR3, as DNA: TGTGCCAGCAAAGTCTTGCGGTGGGGACAAGAGACCCAGTACTTC. Translation gives CASKVLRWGQETQYF.

The rearrangement uses TRBV12-3 or TRBV12-4 and TRBJ1-3, with D hard to call. The CDR3 is 12 amino acids. The V gene lost 5 bases and the J gene lost 4 bases, with 6 bases spanning the gap. DNA of the CDR3: TGTGCCAGCAGTCTTTGGGGAAACACCATATATTTT. The encoded protein is CASSLWGNTIYF.

The chain couples TRBV15 to TRBJ2-5, with D perhaps matching TRBD1 (6 bases). Germline CDR1 is LNHNV and CDR2 is YYDKDF (reference sequence). V lost 1 base to trimming and J lost 2 bases, with 11 bases between them. This CDR3 has 15 amino acids. CDR3 loop: CATSRGSGAQETQYF. CDR3 in DNA: TGTGCCACCAGCAGAGGATCAGGGGCGCAAGAGACCCAGTACTTC.

The J gene is TRBJ1-2, the V gene TRBV12-3 or TRBV12-4; the match to TRBD1 covers 7 bases. The length of the CDR3 is 15 residues. The V segment lost 5 bases and the J segment 6 bases; nucleotides outside the gene matches: 12. The CDR3 nucleotides are TGTGCCAGCAGTCGTCAGGGGGAGAGTATCAATGGCTACACCTTC. Protein: CASSRQGESINGYTF.